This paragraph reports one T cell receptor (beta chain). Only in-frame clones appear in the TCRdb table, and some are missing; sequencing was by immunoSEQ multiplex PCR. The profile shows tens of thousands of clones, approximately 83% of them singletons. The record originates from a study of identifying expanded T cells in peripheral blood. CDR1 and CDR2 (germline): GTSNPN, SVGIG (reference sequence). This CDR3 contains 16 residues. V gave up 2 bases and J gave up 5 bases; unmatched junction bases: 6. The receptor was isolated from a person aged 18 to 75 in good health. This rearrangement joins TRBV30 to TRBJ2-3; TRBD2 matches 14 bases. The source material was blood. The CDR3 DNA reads TGTGCCTGGAGTAAACCGGGACTAGCGGGAGTAGATACGCAGTATTTT. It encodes CAWSKPGLAGVDTQYF.